The 6 T cell receptor beta chains in this list originate from one sample, sequenced in a study of blood T cells in healthy people across ages. The second PCR ran about 6 to 11 cycles with a sample-barcoded 5' primer and J-beta primers. TCRdb processed the 5' RACE reads anew with MiXCR; each CDR3 protein has one entry. The repertoire holds some 1.5 million distinct CDR3 sequences, with 28% as singletons. The sample comprised blood. Receptors originate from a woman aged 25-40 years in good health.

This chain uses TRBV14 with TRBJ1-5; D might be TRBD1 (5 bases). The CDR3 totals 15 residues. The ends were cut back, 0 bases at V and 7 bases at J, with 13 bases in the middle. Germline assignment: CDR1 SGHDN and CDR2 FVKESK. The DNA of the CDR3 is TGTGCCAGCAGCCAAGACGGGGGTTTAGGACAGCCCCAGCATTTT. Residues: CASSQDGGLGQPQHF.

To note about this clonotype: Mismatch with germline at one junction end may stem from a read error. This rearrangement joins TRBV12-3 or TRBV12-4 to TRBJ2-5, with 7 bases identical to TRBD2. The better agreement between TRBJ2-1 and the DNA end casts doubt on the J call. The CDR3 loop spans 15 amino acids. CDR3 sequence reads: CACSLSSGIQETQFF. In DNA, the CDR3 is TGTGCCTGCAGTTTGTCGAGCGGGATCCAAGAGACCCAGTTCTTC.

This clonotype was seen more than once but under ten times. This chain joins TRBV3-1 and TRBJ2-3; no firm D call. CDR1 is LGHDT and CDR2 is YNNKEL in the germline V gene (reference sequence). This CDR3 is 13 amino acids long. Trimming left V 1 base short and J 10 bases short, with 12 bases between. The CDR3 sequence is CASSQVQNTPQYF. CDR3 coding DNA: TGTGCCAGCAGCCAAGTCCAGAACACCCCGCAGTATTTT.

In this sample, this clonotype turned up a few times. The chain employs TRBV6-1 and TRBJ2-1; D not resolved. The CDR3 contains 13 residues. Trimming took 2 bases from V and 5 from J, leaving 7 bases between them. Germline V CDR1 and CDR2: MNHNS, SASEGT. The DNA for the CDR3 is TGTGCCAGCAGTGAACCTACTAACAATGAGCAGTTCTTC. It yields the protein CASSEPTNNEQFF.

This clonotype appeared a few times. The rearrangement uses TRBV6-6 and TRBJ2-5; 11 bases map to TRBD1. TRBJ2-7 explains the end of the DNA better; the J call may be wrong. This CDR3 contains 16 residues. Germline V gene lookup returns CDR1 MNHNY and CDR2 SVGAGI (reference sequence). CDR3 amino acids: CASSYSVGTGGNEQYF. The DNA for the CDR3 is TGTGCCAGCAGTTACTCGGTCGGGACAGGGGGTAACGAGCAGTACTTC.

In this sample, this clonotype turned up many times. The gene calls are TRBV5-1 and TRBJ2-7, with D perhaps TRBD1 or TRBD2 (5 bases each). This CDR3 is built from 15 residues. Germline CDR1 SGHRS, CDR2 YFSETQ. Deletions cut 4 bases from V and 5 bases from J, with 19 bases between. The CDR3 nucleotides read TGCGCCAGCAGCCCTGGTGGGGGAACCCCCCACGAGCAGTACTTC. Encoded protein: CASSPGGGTPHEQYF.